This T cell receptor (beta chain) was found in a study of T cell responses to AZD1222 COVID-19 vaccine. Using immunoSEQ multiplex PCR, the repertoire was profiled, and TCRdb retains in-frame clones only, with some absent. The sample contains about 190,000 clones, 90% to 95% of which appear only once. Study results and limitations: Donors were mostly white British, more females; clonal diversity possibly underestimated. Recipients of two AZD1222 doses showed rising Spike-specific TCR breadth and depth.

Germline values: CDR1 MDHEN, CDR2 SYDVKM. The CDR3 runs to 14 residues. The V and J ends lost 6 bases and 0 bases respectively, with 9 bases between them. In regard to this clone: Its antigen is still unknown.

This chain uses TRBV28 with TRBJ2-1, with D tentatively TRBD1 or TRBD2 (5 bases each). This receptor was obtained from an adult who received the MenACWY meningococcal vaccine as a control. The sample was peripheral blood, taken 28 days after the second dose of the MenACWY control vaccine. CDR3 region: CASSRDRSYNEQFF. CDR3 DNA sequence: TGTGCCAGCAGCCGGGACCGCTCCTACAATGAGCAGTTCTTC.